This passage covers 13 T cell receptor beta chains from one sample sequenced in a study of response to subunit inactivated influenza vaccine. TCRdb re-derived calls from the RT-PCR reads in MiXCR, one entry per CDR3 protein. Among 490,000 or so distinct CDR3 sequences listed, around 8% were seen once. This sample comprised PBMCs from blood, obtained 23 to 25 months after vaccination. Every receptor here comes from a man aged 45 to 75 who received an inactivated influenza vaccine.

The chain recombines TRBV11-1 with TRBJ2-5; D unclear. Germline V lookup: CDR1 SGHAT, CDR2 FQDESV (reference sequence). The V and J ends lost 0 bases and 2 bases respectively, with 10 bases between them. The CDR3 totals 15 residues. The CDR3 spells CASSLARHPQETQYF. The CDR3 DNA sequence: TGTGCCAGCAGCTTAGCGCGACACCCACAAGAGACCCAGTACTTC. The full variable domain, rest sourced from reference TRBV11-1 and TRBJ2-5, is EAEVAQSPRYKITEKSQAVAFWCDPISGHATLYWYRQILGQGPELLVQFQDESVVDDSQLPKDRFSAERLKGVDSTLKIQPAELGDSAMYLCASSLARHPQETQYFGPGTRLLVL.

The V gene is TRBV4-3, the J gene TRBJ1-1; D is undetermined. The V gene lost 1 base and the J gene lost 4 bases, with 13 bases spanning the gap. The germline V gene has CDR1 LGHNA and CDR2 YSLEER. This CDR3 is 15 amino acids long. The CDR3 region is CASSQGWGDGTEAFF. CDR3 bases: TGCGCCAGCAGCCAAGGGTGGGGAGACGGCACTGAAGCTTTCTTT.

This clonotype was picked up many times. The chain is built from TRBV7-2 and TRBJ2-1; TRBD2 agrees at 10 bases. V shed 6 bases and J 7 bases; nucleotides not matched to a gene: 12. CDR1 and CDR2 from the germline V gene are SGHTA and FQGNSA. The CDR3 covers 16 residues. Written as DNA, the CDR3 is TGTGCCAGCAGACCTATAGCGGGGGGAGGGTATAATGAGCAGTTCTTC. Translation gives CASRPIAGGGYNEQFF. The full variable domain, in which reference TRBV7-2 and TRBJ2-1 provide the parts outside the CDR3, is GAGVSQSPSNKVTEKGKDVELRCDPISGHTALYWYRQSLGQGLEFLIYFQGNSAPDKSGLPSDRFSAERTGGSVSTLTIQRTQQEDSAVYLCASRPIAGGGYNEQFFGPGTRLTVL.

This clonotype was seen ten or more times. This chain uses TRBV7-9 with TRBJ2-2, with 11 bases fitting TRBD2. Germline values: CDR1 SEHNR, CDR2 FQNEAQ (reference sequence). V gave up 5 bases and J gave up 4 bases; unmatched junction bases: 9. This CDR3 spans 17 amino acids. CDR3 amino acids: CASSAPTSGGTTGELFF. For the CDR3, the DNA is TGTGCCAGCAGCGCCCCAACTAGCGGGGGAACCACCGGGGAGCTGTTTTTT.

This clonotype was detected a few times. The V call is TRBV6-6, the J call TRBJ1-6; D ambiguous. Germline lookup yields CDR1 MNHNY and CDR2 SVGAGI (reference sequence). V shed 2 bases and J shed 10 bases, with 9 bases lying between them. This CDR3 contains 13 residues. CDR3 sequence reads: CASSYPAASPLHF. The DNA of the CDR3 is TGTGCCAGCAGTTACCCGGCCGCGTCACCCCTCCACTTT.

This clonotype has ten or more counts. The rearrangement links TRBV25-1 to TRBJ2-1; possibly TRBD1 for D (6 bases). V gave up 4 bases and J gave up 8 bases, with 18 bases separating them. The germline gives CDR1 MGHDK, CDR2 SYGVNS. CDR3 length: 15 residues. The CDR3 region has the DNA TGTGCCAGCAGTGGGACCAGGGGACCGAAGGATGAGCAGTTCTTC. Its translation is CASSGTRGPKDEQFF.

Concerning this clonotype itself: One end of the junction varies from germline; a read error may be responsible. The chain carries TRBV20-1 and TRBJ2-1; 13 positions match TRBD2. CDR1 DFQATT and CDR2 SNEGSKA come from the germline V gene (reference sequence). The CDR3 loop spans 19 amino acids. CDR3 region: CCAEPPAGLAGSSYNEQFF. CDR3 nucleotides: TGCTGTGCCGAGCCTCCGGCGGGACTAGCGGGGAGCTCCTACAATGAGCAGTTCTTC.

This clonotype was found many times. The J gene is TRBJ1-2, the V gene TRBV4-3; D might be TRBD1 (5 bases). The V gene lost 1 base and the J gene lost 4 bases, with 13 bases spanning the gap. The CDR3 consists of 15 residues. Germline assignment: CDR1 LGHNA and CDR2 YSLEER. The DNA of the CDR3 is TGCGCCAGCAGCCAAGTACGTGGGGGACCCTATGGCTACACCTTC. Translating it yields CASSQVRGGPYGYTF.

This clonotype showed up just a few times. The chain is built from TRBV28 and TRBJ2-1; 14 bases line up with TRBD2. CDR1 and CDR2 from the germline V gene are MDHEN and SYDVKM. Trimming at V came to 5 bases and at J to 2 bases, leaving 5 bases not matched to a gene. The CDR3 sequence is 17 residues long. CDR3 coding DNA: TGTGCCAGCAGTGTCCCGGGACTAGCGGGAGCCTACAATGAGCAGTTCTTC. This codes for CASSVPGLAGAYNEQFF.

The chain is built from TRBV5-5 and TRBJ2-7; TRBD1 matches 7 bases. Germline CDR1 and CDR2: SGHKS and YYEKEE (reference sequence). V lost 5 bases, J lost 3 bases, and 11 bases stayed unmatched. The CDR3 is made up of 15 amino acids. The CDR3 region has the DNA TGTGCCAGCAGGCTCACAGGGGCCAACTACTACGAGCAGTACTTC. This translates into CASRLTGANYYEQYF. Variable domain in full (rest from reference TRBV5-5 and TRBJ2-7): DAGVTQSPTHLIKTRGQQVTLRCSPISGHKSVSWYQQVLGQGPQFIFQYYEKEERGRGNFPDRFSARQFPNYSSELNVNALLLGDSALYLCASRLTGANYYEQYFGPGTRLTVT.

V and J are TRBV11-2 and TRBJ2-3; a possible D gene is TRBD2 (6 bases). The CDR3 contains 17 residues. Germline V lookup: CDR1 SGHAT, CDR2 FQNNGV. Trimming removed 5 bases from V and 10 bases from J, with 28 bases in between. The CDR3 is CASSTLRGRGLRKSQYF. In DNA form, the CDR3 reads TGTGCCAGCAGCACGCTCCGAGGGCGGGGCCTTAGAAAGTCGCAGTATTTT.

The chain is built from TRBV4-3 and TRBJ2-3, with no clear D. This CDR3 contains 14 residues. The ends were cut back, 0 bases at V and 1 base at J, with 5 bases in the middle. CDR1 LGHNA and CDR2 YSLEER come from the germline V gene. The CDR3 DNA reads TGCGCCAGCAGCCAAGATTGGGGCACAGATACGCAGTATTTT. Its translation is CASSQDWGTDTQYF.

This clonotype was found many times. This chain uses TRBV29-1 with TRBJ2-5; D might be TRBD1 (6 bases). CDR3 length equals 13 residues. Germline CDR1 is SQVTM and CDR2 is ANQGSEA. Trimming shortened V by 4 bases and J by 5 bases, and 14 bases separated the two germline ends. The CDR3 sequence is CSVVGTIGETQYF. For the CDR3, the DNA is TGCAGCGTTGTCGGGACAATTGGGGAGACCCAGTACTTC.